The T cell receptor (beta chain) described here comes from a study of kidney transplant recipient with SARS-CoV-2 infection. TCRdb reanalysed the reads using MiXCR and keeps one entry per CDR3 protein. Of about 250,000 distinct CDR3 sequences detected, about 30% appear once; the ten largest clones hold roughly 7.3%. This CDR3 spans 16 amino acids. The germline V gene has CDR1 KGHSH and CDR2 LQKENI. A remark on this clonotype: At one boundary the junction diverges from the germline segment, which might be a read error.

The input for sequencing was a blood sample, taken at baseline and on day 111 from a kidney transplant recipient. This sequence originates from a male patient in his 30s who had COVID-19 and was a kidney transplant recipient. Some T cells may trace back to the graft donor. This chain links TRBV18 with TRBJ2-3; D ambiguous. CDR3 amino acids: CTSSPNLPGRVDTQYF. The CDR3 DNA reads TGTACCAGCTCACCAAATTTGCCTGGCCGGGTAGATACGCAGTATTTT.